This entry lists 18 T cell receptor beta chains sequenced from one sample in a study of tumor and adjacent non-tumor tissue in lung cancer. RNA was extracted from bulk tissue without any cell sorting. More than 3 cm separated this lung sample from the edge of the tumor. A modified ARM-PCR protocol with three rounds of nested PCR amplified TCRbeta. TCRdb reprocessed the multiplex PCR reads with MiXCR, giving one entry per CDR3 protein. This table has approximately 120,000 distinct CDR3 sequences, about 63% appearing once. The sample consisted of distant non-tumor lung tissue. The receptors shown here come from a man in his 60s with non-small cell lung cancer.

This clonotype has at least ten counts. The J gene is TRBJ2-5, the V gene TRBV20-1, with 13 bases identical to TRBD2. Germline trimming cut 5 bases from V and 0 bases from J; bases unmatched to any gene: 9. The CDR3 sequence is 17 residues long. Germline V gene lookup returns CDR1 DFQATT and CDR2 SNEGSKA (reference sequence). CDR3: CSALGTSGDLYQETQYF. The CDR3 nucleotides read TGCAGTGCTCTCGGGACTAGCGGGGACCTGTACCAAGAGACCCAGTACTTC.

The J gene is TRBJ2-1, the V gene TRBV4-3; maybe TRBD2 (5 bases). Looked up from germline, CDR1 is LGHNA and CDR2 is YSLEER. CDR3 length: 16 amino acids. Trimming took 4 bases from V and 2 from J, leaving 15 bases between them. CDR3 in amino acids: CASSRVTLAPYNEQFF. The CDR3 nucleotides are TGCGCCAGCAGCCGAGTCACATTAGCGCCCTACAATGAGCAGTTCTTC.

This clonotype occurred many times. This rearrangement joins TRBV4-1 to TRBJ1-1; 8 bases fit TRBD1. V lost 0 bases and J lost 0; bases outside the gene matches: 6. The CDR3 is 17 amino acids. Per the germline V gene, CDR1 is MGHRA and CDR2 is YSYEKL. In nucleotides, the CDR3 is TGCGCCAGCAGCCAAGACCCGCCGGGACAGGTGAACACTGAAGCTTTCTTT. This codes for CASSQDPPGQVNTEAFF.

This clonotype was seen more than once but under ten times. The junction differs from germline at one of its ends, possibly a read error. The V call is TRBV2, the J call TRBJ2-7; the match to TRBD1 covers 11 bases. Germline CDR1 and CDR2: SNHLY and FYNNEI. The length of the CDR3 is 15 residues. The CDR3 sequence is CASSDNRDRGYDQYF. CDR3 DNA sequence: TGTGCCAGCAGCGATAACCGGGACAGGGGGTACGACCAGTACTTC.

A remark on this clonotype: This may arise from a read error, as a much more abundant clone is one base away. It is likely a read error, because the conserved phenylalanine at the end of the CDR3 is missing. The V gene is TRBV5-1, the J gene TRBJ1-6; 10 nucleotides line up with TRBD1. The junction had 3 bases not matched to a gene; V was cut back by 0 bases and J by 9 bases. Germline V gene data show CDR1 as SGHRS and CDR2 as YFSETQ. The CDR3 is made up of 15 amino acids. CDR3 sequence (DNA): TGCGCCAGCAGCTTGGAAGGGACAGGGGTTTCACCCCTCCACGTT. Its translation is CASSLEGTGVSPLHV.

A remark on this clonotype: A single base separates this from a much larger clone, so it may be a read error. The conserved final phenylalanine or tryptophan is absent from the CDR3, which likely points to a read error. The DNA is omitted, as the CDR3 cannot be located on it reliably, and the CDR3 follows TCRdb's listing. This chain connects TRBV30 to TRBJ1-6. The length of the CDR3 is 10 amino acids, counting both ends. The germline gives CDR1 GTSNPN, CDR2 SVGIG (reference sequence). CDR3: CAWGPTPPHL.

The chain couples TRBV6-6 to TRBJ1-6; D is undetermined. The V end lost 2 bases, the J end lost 6 bases, and 11 bases lay between the germline ends. The CDR3 extends over 15 amino acids. Germline CDR1 MNHNY, CDR2 SVGAGI (reference sequence). The chain's CDR3 is CASSYNQDTNSPLHF. The CDR3 coding sequence is TGTGCCAGCAGTTACAATCAGGATACTAATTCACCCCTCCACTTT.

On this clonotype itself: No conserved phenylalanine or tryptophan is present at the end of the CDR3, so a read error is the likely explanation. The rearrangement links TRBV6-2 or TRBV6-3 to TRBJ2-1; 7 positions match TRBD1. Germline V gene data show CDR1 as MNHEY and CDR2 as SVGEGT. The CDR3 is made up of 14 amino acids. CDR3 nucleotides: TGTGCTAGCAGTTACTCGACCCCAGGGGGTGAGCAGTTCATC. This gives the protein CASSYSTPGGEQFI.

With regard to this clonotype: Possible read error: a much larger clone is one base away. V usage is TRBV6-6 and J usage is TRBJ2-2; the D gene is possibly TRBD1 (5 bases). Looked up from germline, CDR1 is MNHNY and CDR2 is SVGAGI (reference sequence). This CDR3 has 17 residues. CDR3 residues: CASTYSWTPTNTGELFF. Written as DNA, the CDR3 is TGTGCCAGCACTTACTCGTGGACACCCACGAACACCGGGGAGCTGTTTTTT.

This clonotype was observed many times. This chain connects TRBV18 to TRBJ2-7, with 9 bases identical to TRBD1. The CDR3 is 15 amino acids. Germline CDR1 and CDR2: KGHSH and LQKENI. J lost 3 bases, V lost 3 bases, and 6 bases had no gene match. The CDR3 reads CASSPGQGRYYEQYF. In DNA form, the CDR3 reads TGTGCCAGCTCACCCGGACAGGGGAGGTACTACGAGCAGTACTTC.

The chain carries TRBV28 and TRBJ2-7; D perhaps matches TRBD2 (5 bases). The CDR3 totals 14 residues. From germline, CDR1 is MDHEN and CDR2 SYDVKM. Written as DNA, the CDR3 is TGTGTCTACAAAATCAGCGGTAGCTCCTACGAGCAGTACTTC. Residues: CVYKISGSSYEQYF.

This clonotype was detected ten times or more. The gene calls are TRBV20-1 and TRBJ1-1, with unresolved D. This CDR3 comprises 13 residues. Trimming removed 6 bases at V and 5 bases at J, with 16 bases between. From germline, CDR1 is DFQATT and CDR2 SNEGSKA (reference sequence). The CDR3 nucleotides are TGCAGTGCCGAACCGGGGATGAGAACTGAAGCTTTCTTT. Encoded protein: CSAEPGMRTEAFF.

Concerning this clonotype itself: At one end, the junction sequence differs from germline, possibly due to a read error. The rearrangement uses TRBV4-1 and TRBJ2-6, with D perhaps TRBD1 (5 bases). Germline CDR1 MGHRA, CDR2 YSYEKL. The CDR3 consists of 15 residues. For the CDR3, the DNA is TGCGCCAGCAGCCCTGTGAGTTCTGGGGCCAACGCCCTGACTTTC. Translation gives CASSPVSSGANALTF.

This clonotype was observed many times. The chain is built from TRBV20-1 and TRBJ1-5; a weak D match, TRBD1 (5 bases). This CDR3 has 14 amino acids. Trimming took off 6 bases at V and 2 bases at J, with 14 bases between the two ends. Germline-derived CDR1 and CDR2 are DFQATT and SNEGSKA (reference sequence). CDR3 sequence reads: CSAMEGYGNQPQHF. In nucleotides, the CDR3 is TGCAGTGCAATGGAGGGGTATGGCAATCAGCCCCAGCATTTT.

This clonotype was counted ten times or more. V gene TRBV29-1 combines with J gene TRBJ2-1; the match to TRBD2 covers 16 bases. Germline values: CDR1 SQVTM, CDR2 ANQGSEA. CDR3 length equals 19 residues. Germline trimming cut 1 base from V and 4 bases from J; bases unmatched to any gene: 10. CDR3 in DNA: TGCAGCGTTGAAGGCGGGACTAGCGGGAGGGTAGTTGGTTACAATGAGCAGTTCTTC. Translation: CSVEGGTSGRVVGYNEQFF.

The chain carries TRBV30 and TRBJ1-2; D not certain. From germline, CDR1 is GTSNPN and CDR2 SVGIG (reference sequence). CDR3 length: 14 amino acids. The V gene lost 2 bases and the J gene lost 4 bases, with 14 bases spanning the gap. As DNA, the CDR3 is TGTGCCTGGAGTCTTTTAGGCAGGTCCTATGGCTACACCTTC. This sequence encodes CAWSLLGRSYGYTF.

Turning to this clonotype: The CDR3 end shows no conserved phenylalanine or tryptophan, and so a read error is likely. CDR3 in DNA: TGTGCCAGCTCCACGGGGGGGAATCAGCCCCAGCATTCT. Its translation: CASSTGGNQPQHS. The V call is TRBV2, the J call TRBJ1-5, with D perhaps TRBD1 (5 bases). The germline V gene has CDR1 SNHLY and CDR2 FYNNEI. The V and J ends lost 8 bases and 4 bases respectively, with 12 bases between them. This CDR3 is built from 13 residues.

In this sample, this clonotype turned up many times. This rearrangement joins TRBV11-2 to TRBJ2-7; the D is unclear. The CDR3 covers 12 residues. The germline V gene has CDR1 SGHAT and CDR2 FQNNGV. Trimming shortened V by 5 bases and J by 4 bases, and 9 bases separated the two germline ends. The CDR3 coding sequence is TGTGCCAGCAGCCTGGATCCGTACGAGCAGTACTTC. It specifies CASSLDPYEQYF.